This is a list of T cell receptor beta chains from one sample in a study of blood T cell repertoires in COVID-19. The repertoire was sequenced with immunoSEQ multiplex PCR; TCRdb's copy has only in-frame clones and lacks some. The top ten hold approximately 11% of the sample, which has about 170,000 clones, about 80% seen once. The specimen was peripheral blood. The receptors were gathered from a man in his 70s with active or convalescent COVID-19. The CDR3 runs from the conserved cysteine through the conserved F or W. The D gene is left open where the match is weak. Where a row states a size, it is once, few, many or the class of an expanded clone; other rows omit it.

- TRBJ2-3 TRBV18 TRBD2 CASSPRGTGGSTDTQYF TGTGCCAGCTCACCCAGAGGGACGGGGGGGAGCACAGATACGCAGTATTTT
- TRBJ2-3 TRBV6-1 - CASSDNPGSGDTQYF TGTGCCAGCAGTGATAATCCGGGGTCCGGAGATACGCAGTATTTT
- TRBJ1-4 TRBV2 TRBD1 CASNWDSREKLFF TGTGCCAGCAATTGGGACAGTCGGGAAAAACTGTTTTTT
- TRBJ2-1 TRBV5-4 TRBD1 CASSPGRDRGLDEQFF TGTGCCAGCAGCCCGGGCCGGGACAGGGGGCTTGATGAGCAGTTCTTC
- TRBJ1-1 TRBV4-1 - CASSRPTGGTEAFF TGCGCCAGCAGCCGCCCGACAGGTGGAACTGAAGCTTTCTTT
- TRBJ2-3 TRBV5-1 TRBD2 CASSLAAGGADTQYF TGCGCCAGCAGCTTGGCGGCGGGAGGGGCAGATACGCAGTATTTT
- TRBJ1-1 TRBV6-2/TRBV6-3 - CASSTRLGPEAFF TGTGCCAGCAGTACCAGGTTAGGCCCTGAAGCTTTCTTT
- TRBJ2-7 TRBV18 TRBD1 CASSPLPGTDIEQYF TGTGCCAGCTCACCCCTCCCAGGGACAGATATCGAGCAGTACTTC
- TRBJ1-1 TRBV2 TRBD1 CASARQGVRTEAFF TGTGCCAGCGCGCGTCAGGGGGTTCGCACTGAAGCTTTCTTT
- TRBJ2-1 TRBV7-2 TRBD1 CASSRDRGYGEQFF TGTGCCAGCAGCCGGGACAGGGGATACGGTGAGCAGTTCTTC
- TRBJ1-1 TRBV6-6 TRBD1 CASTRTGGMRAEAFF TGTGCCAGCACAAGGACAGGGGGCATGAGGGCTGAAGCTTTCTTT
- TRBJ2-2 TRBV6-5 TRBD1 CASRFGDRETGELFF TGTGCCAGCCGATTTGGGGACAGAGAGACCGGGGAGCTGTTTTTT
- TRBJ1-5 TRBV18 - CASSLTGGSNQPQHF TGTGCCAGCTCACTCACGGGTGGGAGCAATCAGCCCCAGCATTTT
- TRBJ2-1 TRBV27 - CSCRRLDFFGNEQFF TGTTCGTGTCGTAGGCTAGATTTCTTTGGGAATGAGCAGTTCTTC
- TRBJ2-7 TRBV5-1 TRBD1 CASSEGQIFTYEQYF TGCGCCAGCAGCGAGGGACAGATCTTTACCTACGAGCAGTACTTC
- TRBJ2-1 TRBV5-1 - CASSEGQRGYNEQFF TGCGCCAGCAGCGAAGGACAGCGGGGTTACAATGAGCAGTTCTTC
- TRBJ2-5 TRBV5-1 TRBD1 CASSLGGTGVGETQYF TGCGCCAGCAGCTTGGGAGGGACAGGGGTCGGGGAGACCCAGTACTTC
- TRBJ2-1 TRBV7-2 - CASSSLHNEQFF TGTGCCAGCAGCAGCCTCCACAATGAGCAGTTCTTC
- TRBJ1-3 TRBV18 - CASSPGAGDSGNTIYF TGTGCCAGCTCACCGGGGGCCGGGGACTCTGGAAACACCATATATTTT
- TRBJ1-2 TRBV28 - CASIQGGGNYGYTF TGTGCCAGCATCCAGGGAGGGGGGAACTATGGCTACACCTTC
- TRBJ2-6 TRBV18 - CASSPFLPGSGANVLTF TGTGCCAGCTCACCTTTCCTCCCCGGCTCTGGGGCCAACGTCCTGACTTTC
- TRBJ2-7 TRBV6-2/TRBV6-3 TRBD2 CASSYPAPGLRF TGTGCCAGCAGTTACCCAGCCCCGGGACTAAGGTTC
- TRBJ1-4 TRBV11-2 - CASSTGQTEKLFF TGTGCCAGCAGCACTGGACAGACAGAAAAACTGTTTTTT
- TRBJ1-5 TRBV10-3 TRBD1 CAISEDRGNQPQHF TGTGCCATCAGTGAGGACAGGGGTAATCAGCCCCAGCATTTT
few TRBJ2-7 TRBV6-5 TRBD2 CASSYGAGRGEQYF TGTGCCAGCAGTTACGGGGCAGGGAGGGGTGAGCAGTACTTC
- TRBJ1-5 TRBV3-1/TRBV3-2 - CASSPSGGSGNQPQHF TGTGCCAGCAGCCCCTCCGGAGGAAGCGGCAATCAGCCCCAGCATTTT
- TRBJ1-2 TRBV6-5 - CASGPPSGLGGYTF TGTGCCAGCGGACCACCGTCAGGGTTAGGAGGCTACACCTTC
once TRBJ1-5 TRBV28 - CASFTSGILVGSNQPQHF TGTGCCAGCTTTACGTCCGGGATTCTTGTAGGGAGCAATCAGCCCCAGCATTTT
- TRBJ1-1 TRBV19 TRBD1 CASIEQGAGTEAFF TGTGCCAGTATCGAACAGGGGGCGGGAACTGAAGCTTTCTTT
- TRBJ2-7 TRBV27 - CASSLSQGSTREQYF TGTGCCAGCAGTTTATCGCAGGGGTCGACTCGCGAGCAGTACTTC
- TRBJ1-1 TRBV18 TRBD1 CASSLTGSLGAEAFF TGTGCCAGCTCACTGACAGGGTCCTTGGGTGCTGAAGCTTTCTTT
- TRBJ2-1 TRBV7-2 - CASSLGPTGEQFF TGTGCCAGCAGCTTAGGTCCCACGGGTGAGCAGTTCTTC
- TRBJ1-2 TRBV11-2 TRBD1 CASSFGTGRNYGYTF TGTGCCAGCAGCTTCGGGACAGGGCGAAACTATGGCTACACCTTC
- TRBJ1-1 TRBV7-2 TRBD1 CASSPGTGESTEAFF TGTGCCAGCAGCCCTGGGACAGGGGAATCGACTGAAGCTTTCTTT
- TRBJ2-1 TRBV11-3 TRBD2 CASSLELVVLADLGNSYNEQFF TGTGCCAGCAGCTTAGAGTTGGTAGTACTAGCGGACTTAGGGAACTCCTACAATGAGCAGTTCTTC
once TRBJ1-6 TRBV5-8 - CASSLARYSPLHF TGTGCCAGCAGCTTGGCTCGTTATTCACCCCTCCACTTT
- TRBJ1-2 TRBV3-1/TRBV3-2 - CASSRDWGGADGYTF TGTGCCAGCAGCAGAGATTGGGGGGGGGCTGATGGCTACACCTTC
- TRBJ1-5 TRBV28 - CASSFFRARNQPQHF TGTGCCAGCAGTTTCTTCAGGGCCCGCAATCAGCCCCAGCATTTT
- TRBJ2-1 TRBV18 TRBD2 CASSPLSLAGSYNEQFF TGTGCCAGCTCACCACTATCCTTAGCGGGCTCCTACAATGAGCAGTTCTTC
- TRBJ1-2 TRBV29-1 TRBD1 CSVHTGGWGYTF TGCAGCGTTCACACAGGGGGTTGGGGCTACACCTTC
- TRBJ2-3 TRBV10-3 TRBD2 CAIAFSGGRTDTQYF TGTGCCATTGCTTTTAGCGGGGGGAGGACAGATACGCAGTATTTT
once TRBJ2-1 TRBV5-4 TRBD1 CASRAGTGLFF TGTGCCAGCAGAGCCGGGACAGGGCTGTTCTTC
few TRBJ1-1 TRBV9 TRBD1 CASSVVGTGTEAFF TGTGCCAGCAGCGTAGTGGGGACAGGGACTGAAGCTTTCTTT
- TRBJ1-2 TRBV4-3 - CASSQVQASGYGYTF TGCGCCAGCAGCCAAGTACAGGCGAGCGGGTATGGCTACACCTTC
- TRBJ1-3 TRBV5-1 - CASSREALNSGNTIYF TGCGCCAGCAGCCGGGAGGCACTTAACTCTGGAAACACCATATATTTT
- TRBJ1-6 TRBV10-3 TRBD1 CAISPGQGISIGGSPLHF TGTGCCATCAGTCCGGGACAGGGAATTTCAATAGGGGGCTCACCCCTCCACTTT
few TRBJ1-5 TRBV28 TRBD1 CASRTGQGSNQPQHF TGTGCCAGCAGAACCGGACAGGGAAGCAATCAGCCCCAGCATTTT
- TRBJ2-3 TRBV2 TRBD2 CASTGLSSGRADTQYF TGTGCCAGCACTGGCCTCTCTAGCGGGAGGGCAGATACGCAGTATTTT
- TRBJ1-6 TRBV10-3 - CAIGNLGGDSPLHF TGTGCCATCGGAAATCTCGGCGGGGACTCACCCCTCCACTTT
once TRBJ1-3 TRBV30 TRBD1 CAWSEGTGHTIYF TGTGCCTGGAGTGAGGGGACAGGACACACCATATATTTT
- TRBJ1-1 TRBV6-1 - CASSENMNTEAFF TGTGCCAGCAGTGAAAATATGAACACTGAAGCTTTCTTT
- TRBJ1-2 TRBV30 - CAWSVLEGYTF TGTGCCTGGAGTGTGCTGGAGGGCTACACCTTC
- TRBJ2-2 TRBV9 - CASRTSWGGRLGGELFF TGTGCCAGCAGGACTTCATGGGGGGGCCGCTTGGGCGGGGAGCTGTTTTTT